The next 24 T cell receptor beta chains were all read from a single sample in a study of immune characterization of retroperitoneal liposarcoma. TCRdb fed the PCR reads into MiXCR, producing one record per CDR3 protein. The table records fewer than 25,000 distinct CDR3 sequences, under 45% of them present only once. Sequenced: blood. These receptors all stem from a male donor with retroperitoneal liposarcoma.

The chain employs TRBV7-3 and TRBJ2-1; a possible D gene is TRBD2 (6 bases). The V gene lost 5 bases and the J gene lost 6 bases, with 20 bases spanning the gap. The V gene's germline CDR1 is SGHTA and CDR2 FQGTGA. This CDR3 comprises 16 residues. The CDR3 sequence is CASSPLQRASLNEQFF. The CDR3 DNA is TGTGCCAGCAGCCCCCTCCAGCGGGCCTCTCTCAATGAGCAGTTCTTC.

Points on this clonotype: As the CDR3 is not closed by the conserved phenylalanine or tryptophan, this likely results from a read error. In DNA form, the CDR3 reads TGTGCCAGCAGACCACAGGGAGGGGATTCACCCCTCCACTTG. Amino acid sequence: CASRPQGGDSPLHL. The chain employs TRBV7-6 and TRBJ1-6; a possible D gene is TRBD1 (6 bases). The germline gives CDR1 SGHVS, CDR2 FNYEAQ. This CDR3 region has 14 residues. Trimming removed 6 bases at V and 8 bases at J, with 14 bases between.

CDR3 in amino acids: CASSLGHLGMDYGYTF. The CDR3 region has the DNA TGTGCCAGCAGCTTAGGGCATTTAGGGATGGACTATGGCTACACCTTC. V is TRBV7-2 and J is TRBJ1-2, with D uncertain. Germline CDR1 reads SGHTA; CDR2 reads FQGNSA. The CDR3 sequence is 16 residues long. V was clipped by 1 base and J by 3 bases, with 15 bases between them. Full variable domain (rest looked up from reference TRBV7-2 and TRBJ1-2): GAGVSQSPSNKVTEKGKDVELRCDPISGHTALYWYRQSLGQGLEFLIYFQGNSAPDKSGLPSDRFSAERTGGSVSTLTIQRTQQEDSAVYLCASSLGHLGMDYGYTFGSGTRLTVV.

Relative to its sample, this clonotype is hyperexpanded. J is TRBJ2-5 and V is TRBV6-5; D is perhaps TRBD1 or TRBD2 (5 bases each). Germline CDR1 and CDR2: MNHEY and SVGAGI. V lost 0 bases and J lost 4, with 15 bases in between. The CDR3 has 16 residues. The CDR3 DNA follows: TGTGCCAGCAGTTACTCGATCGGGGAAGGGGCAGAGACCCAGTACTTC. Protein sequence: CASSYSIGEGAETQYF.

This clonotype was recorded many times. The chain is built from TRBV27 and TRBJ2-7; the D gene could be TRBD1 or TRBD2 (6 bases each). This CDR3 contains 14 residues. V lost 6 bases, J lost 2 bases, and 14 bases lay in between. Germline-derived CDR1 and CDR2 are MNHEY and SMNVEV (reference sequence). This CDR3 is CASSPYGGAYEQYF. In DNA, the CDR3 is TGTGCCAGCAGCCCCTACGGGGGCGCCTACGAGCAGTACTTC.

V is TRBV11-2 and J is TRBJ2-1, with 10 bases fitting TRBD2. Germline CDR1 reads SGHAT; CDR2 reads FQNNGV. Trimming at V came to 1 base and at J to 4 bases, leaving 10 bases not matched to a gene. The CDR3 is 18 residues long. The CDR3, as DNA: TGTGCCAGCAGCTTAGCGGCTAGCGGGAGCGCCAAGTACAATGAGCAGTTCTTC. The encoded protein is CASSLAASGSAKYNEQFF.

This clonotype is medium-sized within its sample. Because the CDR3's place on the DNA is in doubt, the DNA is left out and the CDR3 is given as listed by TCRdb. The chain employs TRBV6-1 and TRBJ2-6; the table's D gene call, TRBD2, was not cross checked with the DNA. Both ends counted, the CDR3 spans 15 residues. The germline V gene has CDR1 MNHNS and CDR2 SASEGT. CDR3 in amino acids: CASSGGTFGANVLTF.

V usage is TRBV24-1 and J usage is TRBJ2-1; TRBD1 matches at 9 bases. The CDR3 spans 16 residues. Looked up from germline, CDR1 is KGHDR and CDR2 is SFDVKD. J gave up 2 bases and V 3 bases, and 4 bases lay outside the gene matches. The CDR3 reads CATSDPGTGTYNEQFF. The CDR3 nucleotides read TGTGCCACCAGTGATCCCGGGACAGGGACCTACAATGAGCAGTTCTTC.

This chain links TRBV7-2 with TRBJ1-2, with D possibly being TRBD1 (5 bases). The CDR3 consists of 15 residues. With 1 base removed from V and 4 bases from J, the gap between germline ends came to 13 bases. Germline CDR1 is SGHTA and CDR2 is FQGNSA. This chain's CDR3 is CASSLETGLSYGYTF. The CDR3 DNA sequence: TGTGCCAGCAGCTTAGAGACGGGACTCAGCTATGGCTACACCTTC.

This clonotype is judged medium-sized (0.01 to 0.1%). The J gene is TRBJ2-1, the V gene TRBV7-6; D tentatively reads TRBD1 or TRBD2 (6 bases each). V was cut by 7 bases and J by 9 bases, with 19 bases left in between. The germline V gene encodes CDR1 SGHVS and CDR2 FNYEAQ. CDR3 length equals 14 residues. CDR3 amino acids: CASKLSIQGGEQFF. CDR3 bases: TGTGCCAGCAAACTTTCGATACAGGGAGGTGAGCAGTTCTTC.

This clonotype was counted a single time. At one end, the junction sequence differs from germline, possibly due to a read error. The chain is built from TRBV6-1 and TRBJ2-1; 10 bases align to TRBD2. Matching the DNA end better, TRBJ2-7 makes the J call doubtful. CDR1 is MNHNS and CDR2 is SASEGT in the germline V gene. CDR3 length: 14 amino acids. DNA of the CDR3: TGTGCCAGAAGTGTGATAGCGGGGGGATACGAGCAGTACTTC. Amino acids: CARSVIAGGYEQYF.

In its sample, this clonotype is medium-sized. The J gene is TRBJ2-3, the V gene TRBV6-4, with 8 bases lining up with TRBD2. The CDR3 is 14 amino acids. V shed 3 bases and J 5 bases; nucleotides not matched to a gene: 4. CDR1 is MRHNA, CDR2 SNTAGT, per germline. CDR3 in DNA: TGTGCCAGCAGTGAAGCGGGAGCGGGAGATACGCAGTATTTT. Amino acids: CASSEAGAGDTQYF.

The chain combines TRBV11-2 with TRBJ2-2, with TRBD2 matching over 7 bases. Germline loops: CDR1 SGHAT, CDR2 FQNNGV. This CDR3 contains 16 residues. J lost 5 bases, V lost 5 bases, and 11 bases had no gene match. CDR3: CASSRRASGATGELFF. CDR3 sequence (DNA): TGTGCCAGCAGCCGGCGGGCGAGCGGGGCTACCGGGGAGCTGTTTTTT.

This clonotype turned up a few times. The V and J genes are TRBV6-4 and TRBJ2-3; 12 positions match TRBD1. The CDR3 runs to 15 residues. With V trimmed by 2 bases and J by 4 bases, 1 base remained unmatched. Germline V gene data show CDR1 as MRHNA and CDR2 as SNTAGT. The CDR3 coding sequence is TGTGCCAGCAGTGACGGGACAGGGGGCGCAGATACGCAGTATTTT. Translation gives CASSDGTGGADTQYF.

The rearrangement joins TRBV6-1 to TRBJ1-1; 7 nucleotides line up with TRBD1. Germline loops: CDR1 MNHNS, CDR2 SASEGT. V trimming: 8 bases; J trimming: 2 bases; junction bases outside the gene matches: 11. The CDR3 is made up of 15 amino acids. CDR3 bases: TGTGCCAGCCCTCCCGGGACAGTGGCTAACACTGAAGCTTTCTTT. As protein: CASPPGTVANTEAFF.

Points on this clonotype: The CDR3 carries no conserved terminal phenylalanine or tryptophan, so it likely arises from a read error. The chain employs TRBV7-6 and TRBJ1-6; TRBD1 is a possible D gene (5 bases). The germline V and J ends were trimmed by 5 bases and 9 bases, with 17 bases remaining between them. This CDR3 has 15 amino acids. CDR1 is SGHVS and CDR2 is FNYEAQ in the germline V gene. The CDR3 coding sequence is TGTGCCAGCAGCCCACTGGCCGGGGGACTTTCACCCCTCCACTTG. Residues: CASSPLAGGLSPLHL.

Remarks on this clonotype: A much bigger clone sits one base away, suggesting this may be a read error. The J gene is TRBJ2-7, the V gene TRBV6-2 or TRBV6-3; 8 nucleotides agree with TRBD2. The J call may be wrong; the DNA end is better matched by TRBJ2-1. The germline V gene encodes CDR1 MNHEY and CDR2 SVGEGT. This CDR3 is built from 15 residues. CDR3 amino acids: CASSYSSAGEGEQFF. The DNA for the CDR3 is TGTGCCAGCAGTTACTCGTCAGCGGGAGAAGGTGAGCAGTTCTTC.

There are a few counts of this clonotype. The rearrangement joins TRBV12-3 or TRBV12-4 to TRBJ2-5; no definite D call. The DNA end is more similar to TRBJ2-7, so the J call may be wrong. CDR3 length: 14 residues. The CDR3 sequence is CASSSRTFVYEQYF. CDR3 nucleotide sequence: TGTGCCAGCAGCTCCAGAACATTCGTCTACGAGCAGTACTTC.

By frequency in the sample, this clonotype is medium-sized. CDR3 in DNA: TGTGCCAGCAGCTTGGGGAGGACAGGGTCATCCAAAAACATTCAGTTCTTC. This gives the protein CASSLGRTGSSKNIQFF. This sequence joins TRBV7-6 and TRBJ2-1; 8 positions agree with TRBD1. Germline lookup yields CDR1 SGHVS and CDR2 FNYEAQ. The V gene end was trimmed by 3 bases and the J gene end by 13 bases; junction bases not matched to a gene: 20. The CDR3 loop spans 17 amino acids.

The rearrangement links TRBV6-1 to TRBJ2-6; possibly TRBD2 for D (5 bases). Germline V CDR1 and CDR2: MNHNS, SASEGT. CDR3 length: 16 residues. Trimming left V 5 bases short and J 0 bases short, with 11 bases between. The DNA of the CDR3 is TGTGCCAGCAGTCGGACTGTTCACTCTGGGGCCAACGTCCTGACTTTC. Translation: CASSRTVHSGANVLTF.

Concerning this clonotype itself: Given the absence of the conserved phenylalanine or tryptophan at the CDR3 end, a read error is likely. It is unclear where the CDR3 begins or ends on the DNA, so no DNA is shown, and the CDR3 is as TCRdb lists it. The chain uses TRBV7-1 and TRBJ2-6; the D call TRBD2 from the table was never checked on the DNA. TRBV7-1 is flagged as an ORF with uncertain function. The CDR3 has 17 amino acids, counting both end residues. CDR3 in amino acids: CASSSLAGVYNEQFFGP.

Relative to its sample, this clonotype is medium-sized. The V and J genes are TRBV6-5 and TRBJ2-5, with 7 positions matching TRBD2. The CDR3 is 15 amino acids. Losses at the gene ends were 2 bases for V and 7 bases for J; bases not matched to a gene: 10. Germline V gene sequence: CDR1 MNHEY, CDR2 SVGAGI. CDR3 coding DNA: TGTGCCAGCAGTTACCAGGCCGGGGGAGGGAGGACCCAGTACTTC. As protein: CASSYQAGGGRTQYF.

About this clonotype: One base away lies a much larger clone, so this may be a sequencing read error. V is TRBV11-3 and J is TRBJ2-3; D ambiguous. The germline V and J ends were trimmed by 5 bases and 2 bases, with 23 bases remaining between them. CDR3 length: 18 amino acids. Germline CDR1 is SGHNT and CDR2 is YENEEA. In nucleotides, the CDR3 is TGTGCCAGCAGCCCCCCCCTAGGAGTCTTGTTCGACACAGATACGCAGTATTTT. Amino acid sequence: CASSPPLGVLFDTDTQYF.

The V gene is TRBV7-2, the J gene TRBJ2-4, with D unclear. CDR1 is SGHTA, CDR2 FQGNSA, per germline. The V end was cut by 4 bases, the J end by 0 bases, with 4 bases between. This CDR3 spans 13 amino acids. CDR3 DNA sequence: TGTGCCAGCAGCTCAGGAGCCAAAAACATTCAGTACTTC. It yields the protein CASSSGAKNIQYF.